Reported below is one T cell receptor beta chain. What it binds is not known. This record comes from a study of vaccination and CD4 T cells after COVID-19. As for the study in general: Convalescent individuals numbered four females and six males, two being Hispanic. Cultures designated as controls were supplied with a CEFX pool, an HIV-1 Nef pool, or no peptide. Overall study findings and caveats: No early post-infection timepoints were studied, and convalescent patients studied were relatively few.

The Oncomine TCR Beta short-read assay generated sequence data from the DNA of cultured CD4+ T cells. TCRdb independently ran MiXCR on the PCR reads; one entry per CDR3 protein. The profile covers 12,000 or so distinct CDR3 sequences, with less than 30% appearing a single time and roughly 30% taken by the ten largest. Treatment denoted: approximately nine-day PBMC culture with coronavirus spike peptide pools or control peptides (ViraFEST assay). Before TCRs were sequenced, ViraFEST expanded antigen-specific T cells with peptide pools. Trimming removed 4 bases at V and 2 bases at J, with 15 bases between. Germline CDR1 reads SGHNT; CDR2 reads YYREEE (reference sequence). There are 15 residues in the CDR3.

This TCR was recovered from a human donor who received a COVID-19 vaccine. The rearrangement uses TRBV5-4 and TRBJ1-2; a weak D match, TRBD1 (6 bases). The source material was CD4+ T cells from blood, cultured in vitro, sampled before SARS-CoV-2 vaccination. CDR3 loop: CASSGAGTTNYGYTF. The CDR3 DNA sequence: TGTGCCAGCAGCGGAGCCGGGACAACGAACTATGGCTACACCTTC.